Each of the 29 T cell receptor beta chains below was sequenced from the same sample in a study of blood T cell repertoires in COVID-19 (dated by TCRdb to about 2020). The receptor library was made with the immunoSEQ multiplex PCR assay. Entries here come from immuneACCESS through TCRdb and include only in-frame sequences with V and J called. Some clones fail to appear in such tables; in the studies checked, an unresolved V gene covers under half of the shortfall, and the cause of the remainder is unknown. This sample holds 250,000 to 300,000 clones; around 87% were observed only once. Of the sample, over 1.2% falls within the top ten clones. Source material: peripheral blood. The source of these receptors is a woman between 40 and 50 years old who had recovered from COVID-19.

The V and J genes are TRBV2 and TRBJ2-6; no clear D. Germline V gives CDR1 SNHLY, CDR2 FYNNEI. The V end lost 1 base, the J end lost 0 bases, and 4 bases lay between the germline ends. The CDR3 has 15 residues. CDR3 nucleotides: TGTGCCAGCAGTGAAGATAGCTCTGGGGCCAACGTCCTGACTTTC. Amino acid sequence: CASSEDSSGANVLTF.

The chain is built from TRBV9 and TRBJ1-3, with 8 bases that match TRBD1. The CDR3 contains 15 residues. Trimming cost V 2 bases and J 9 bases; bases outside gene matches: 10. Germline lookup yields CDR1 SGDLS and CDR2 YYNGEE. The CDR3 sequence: CASSVRDRRGGTIYF. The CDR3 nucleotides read TGTGCCAGCAGCGTCCGGGACAGGCGCGGGGGCACCATATATTTT.

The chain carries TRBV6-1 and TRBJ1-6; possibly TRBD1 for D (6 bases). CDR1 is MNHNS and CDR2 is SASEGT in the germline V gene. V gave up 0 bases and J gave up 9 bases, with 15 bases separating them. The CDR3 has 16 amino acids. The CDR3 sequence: CASSEAVGRGVSPLHF. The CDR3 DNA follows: TGTGCCAGCAGTGAAGCGGTCGGCAGGGGAGTTTCACCCCTCCACTTT.

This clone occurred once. The CDR3 here is CASSYLTSQPQHF. CDR3 bases: TGTGCCAGCAGTTACCTAACGAGTCAGCCCCAGCATTTT. The V call is TRBV6-6, the J call TRBJ1-5, with D hard to call. Germline V gene data show CDR1 as MNHNY and CDR2 as SVGAGI (reference sequence). The CDR3 has 13 residues. Between the trimmed V and J ends, which lost 2 bases and 6 bases, there was a span of 8 bases.

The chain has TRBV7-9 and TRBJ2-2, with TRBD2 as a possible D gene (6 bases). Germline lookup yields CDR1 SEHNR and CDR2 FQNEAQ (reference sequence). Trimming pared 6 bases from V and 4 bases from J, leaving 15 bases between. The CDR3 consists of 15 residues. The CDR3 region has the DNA TGTGCCAGCAGAGGTAGCGGTCTGGTCACCGGGGAGCTGTTTTTT. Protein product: CASRGSGLVTGELFF. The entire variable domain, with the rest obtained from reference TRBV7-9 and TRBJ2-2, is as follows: DTGVSQNPRHKITKRGQNVTFRCDPISEHNRLYWYRQTLGQGPEFLTYFQNEAQLEKSRLLSDRFSAERPKGSFSTLEIQRTEQGDSAMYLCASRGSGLVTGELFFGEGSRLTVL.

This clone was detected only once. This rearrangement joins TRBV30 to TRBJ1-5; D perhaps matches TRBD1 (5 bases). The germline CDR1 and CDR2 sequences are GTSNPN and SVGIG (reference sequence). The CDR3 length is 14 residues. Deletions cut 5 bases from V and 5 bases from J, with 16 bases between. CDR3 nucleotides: TGTGCCTGGCAGGGATTTGGGGTCCATCAGCCCCAGCATTTT. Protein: CAWQGFGVHQPQHF.

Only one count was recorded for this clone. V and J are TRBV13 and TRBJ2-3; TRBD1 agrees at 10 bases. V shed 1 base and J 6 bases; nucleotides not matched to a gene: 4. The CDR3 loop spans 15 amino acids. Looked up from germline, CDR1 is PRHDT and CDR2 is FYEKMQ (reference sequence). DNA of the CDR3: TGTGCCAGCAGCTTAGAGACAGGGGGCTTGGATACGCAGTATTTT. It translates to CASSLETGGLDTQYF.

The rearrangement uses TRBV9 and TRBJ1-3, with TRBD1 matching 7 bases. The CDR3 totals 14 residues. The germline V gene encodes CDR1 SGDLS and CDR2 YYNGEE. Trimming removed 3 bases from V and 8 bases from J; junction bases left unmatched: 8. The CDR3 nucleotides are TGTGCCAGCAGCGAGACAGGGTTGGATCACACCATATATTTT. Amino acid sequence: CASSETGLDHTIYF.

This CDR3 is CASSSRTGGLNQPQHF. CDR3 nucleotide sequence: TGTGCCAGTAGTTCTCGGACAGGGGGCCTTAATCAGCCCCAGCATTTT. The chain combines TRBV19 with TRBJ1-5; 11 bases line up with TRBD1. CDR1 is LNHDA, CDR2 SQIVND, per germline (reference sequence). This CDR3 contains 16 residues. The ends lost 5 bases at V and 4 bases at J; junction bases unmatched: 7.

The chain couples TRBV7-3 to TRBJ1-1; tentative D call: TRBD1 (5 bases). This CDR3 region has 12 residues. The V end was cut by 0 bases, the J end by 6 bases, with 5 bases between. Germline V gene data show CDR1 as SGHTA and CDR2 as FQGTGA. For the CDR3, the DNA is TGTGCCAGCAGCTTAACAGGGGCTGAAGCTTTCTTT. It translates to CASSLTGAEAFF. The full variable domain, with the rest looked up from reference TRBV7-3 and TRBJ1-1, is GAGVSQTPSNKVTEKGKYVELRCDPISGHTALYWYRQSLGQGPEFLIYFQGTGAADDSGLPNDRFFAVRPEGSVSTLKIQRTERGDSAVYLCASSLTGAEAFFGQGTRLTVV.

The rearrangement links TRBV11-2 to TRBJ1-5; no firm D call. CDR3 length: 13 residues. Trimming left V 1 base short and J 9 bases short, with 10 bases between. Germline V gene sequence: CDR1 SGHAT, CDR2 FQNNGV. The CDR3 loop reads CASSLGAAGPQHF. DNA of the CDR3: TGTGCCAGCAGCTTAGGAGCGGCAGGGCCCCAGCATTTT.

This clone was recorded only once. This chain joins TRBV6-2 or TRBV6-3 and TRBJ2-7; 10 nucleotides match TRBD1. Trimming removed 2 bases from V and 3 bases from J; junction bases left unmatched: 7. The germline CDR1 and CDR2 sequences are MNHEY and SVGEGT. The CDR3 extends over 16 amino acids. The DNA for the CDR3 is TGTGCCAGCAGTTACCTCAGGACAGGGGGGCTCTACGAGCAGTACTTC. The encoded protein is CASSYLRTGGLYEQYF.

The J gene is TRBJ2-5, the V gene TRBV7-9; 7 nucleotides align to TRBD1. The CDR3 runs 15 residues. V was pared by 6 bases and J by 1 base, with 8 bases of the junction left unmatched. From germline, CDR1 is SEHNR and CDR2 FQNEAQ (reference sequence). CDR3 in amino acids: CASSPGTAFQETQYF. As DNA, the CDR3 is TGTGCCAGCAGTCCCGGGACAGCCTTCCAAGAGACCCAGTACTTC.

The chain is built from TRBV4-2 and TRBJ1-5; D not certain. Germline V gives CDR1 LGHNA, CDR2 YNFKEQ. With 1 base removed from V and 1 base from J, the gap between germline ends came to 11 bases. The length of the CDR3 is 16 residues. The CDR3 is CASSQGGGRSNQPQHF. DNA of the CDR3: TGTGCCAGCAGCCAAGGGGGAGGCAGGAGCAATCAGCCCCAGCATTTT.

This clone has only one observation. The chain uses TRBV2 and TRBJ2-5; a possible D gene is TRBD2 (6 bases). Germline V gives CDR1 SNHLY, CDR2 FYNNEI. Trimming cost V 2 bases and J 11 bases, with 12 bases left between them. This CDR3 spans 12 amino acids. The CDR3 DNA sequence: TGTGCCAGCAGTGAATGGGCGGGGTCACAGTACTTC. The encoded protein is CASSEWAGSQYF.

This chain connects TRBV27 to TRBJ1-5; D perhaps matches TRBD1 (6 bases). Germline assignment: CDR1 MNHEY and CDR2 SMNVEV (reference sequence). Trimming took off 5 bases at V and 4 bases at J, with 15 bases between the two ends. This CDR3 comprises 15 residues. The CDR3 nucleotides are TGTGCCAGCAGTCCGTGGACAGTAAAGAATCAGCCCCAGCATTTT. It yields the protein CASSPWTVKNQPQHF.

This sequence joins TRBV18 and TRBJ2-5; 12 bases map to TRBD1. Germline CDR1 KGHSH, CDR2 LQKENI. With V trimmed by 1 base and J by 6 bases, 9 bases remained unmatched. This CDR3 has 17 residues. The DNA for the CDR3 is TGTGCCAGCTCACCACGACCGGGACAGGGGGCCGGGAAGACCCAGTACTTC. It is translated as CASSPRPGQGAGKTQYF.

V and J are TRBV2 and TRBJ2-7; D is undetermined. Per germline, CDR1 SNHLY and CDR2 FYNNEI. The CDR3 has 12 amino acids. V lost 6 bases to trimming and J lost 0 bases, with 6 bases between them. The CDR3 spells CASRRGSYEQYF. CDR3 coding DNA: TGTGCCAGCAGAAGAGGCTCCTACGAGCAGTACTTC.

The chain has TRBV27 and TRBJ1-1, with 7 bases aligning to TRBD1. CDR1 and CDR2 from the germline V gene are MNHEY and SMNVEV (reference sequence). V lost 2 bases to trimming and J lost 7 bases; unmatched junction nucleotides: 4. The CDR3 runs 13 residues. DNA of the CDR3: TGTGCCAGCAGTTTAAGACAGGGAAGTGAAGCTTTCTTT. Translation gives CASSLRQGSEAFF.

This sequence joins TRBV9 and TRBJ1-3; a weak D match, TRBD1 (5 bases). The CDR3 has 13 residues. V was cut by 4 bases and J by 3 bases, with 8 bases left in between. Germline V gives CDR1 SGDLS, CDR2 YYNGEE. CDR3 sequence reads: CASSPQVGNTIYF. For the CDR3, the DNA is TGTGCCAGCAGCCCACAGGTTGGAAACACCATATATTTT.

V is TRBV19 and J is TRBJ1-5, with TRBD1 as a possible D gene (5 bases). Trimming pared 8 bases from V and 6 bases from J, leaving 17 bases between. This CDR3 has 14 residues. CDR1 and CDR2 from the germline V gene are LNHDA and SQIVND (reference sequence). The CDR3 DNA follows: TGTGCCAGTTGCGGCCCCGGGGGTGGTCAGCCCCAGCATTTT. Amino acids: CASCGPGGGQPQHF.

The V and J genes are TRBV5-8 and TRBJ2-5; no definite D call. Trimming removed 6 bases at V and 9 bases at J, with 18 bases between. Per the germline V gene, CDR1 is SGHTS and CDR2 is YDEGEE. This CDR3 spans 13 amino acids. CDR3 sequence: CASTLHKPQAQYF. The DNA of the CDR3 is TGTGCCAGCACCCTCCACAAGCCCCAGGCCCAGTACTTC.

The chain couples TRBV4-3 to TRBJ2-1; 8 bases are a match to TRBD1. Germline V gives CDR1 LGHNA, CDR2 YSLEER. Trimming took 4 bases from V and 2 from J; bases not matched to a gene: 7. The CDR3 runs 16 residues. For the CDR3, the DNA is TGCGCCAGCAGCCTCCGCCGGGACAGGCCCTACAATGAGCAGTTCTTC. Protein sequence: CASSLRRDRPYNEQFF.

CDR3: CASRPLGGAGKNIQYF. DNA of the CDR3: TGTGCCAGCAGGCCCTTGGGGGGGGCGGGAAAAAACATTCAGTACTTC. The rearrangement joins TRBV6-6 to TRBJ2-4; a possible D gene is TRBD2 (7 bases). This CDR3 spans 16 amino acids. The germline V gene has CDR1 MNHNY and CDR2 SVGAGI (reference sequence). Trimming cost V 6 bases and J 4 bases, with 19 bases left between them.

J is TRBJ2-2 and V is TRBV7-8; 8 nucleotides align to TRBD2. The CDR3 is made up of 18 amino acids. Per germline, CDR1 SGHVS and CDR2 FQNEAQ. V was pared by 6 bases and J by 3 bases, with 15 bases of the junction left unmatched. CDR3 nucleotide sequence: TGTGCCAGCAGGAAAGGGGTAGCGCGGGAGGCGGACACCGGGGAGCTGTTTTTT. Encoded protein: CASRKGVAREADTGELFF.

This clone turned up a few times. The CDR3: CSHGLGLNEQFF. CDR3 coding DNA: TGCAGCCACGGACTGGGTTTGAATGAGCAGTTCTTC. The chain uses TRBV29-1 and TRBJ2-1; perhaps TRBD2 as D (5 bases). V gave up 8 bases and J gave up 7 bases, with 15 bases separating them. The germline CDR1 and CDR2 sequences are SQVTM and ANQGSEA. The length of the CDR3 is 12 residues.

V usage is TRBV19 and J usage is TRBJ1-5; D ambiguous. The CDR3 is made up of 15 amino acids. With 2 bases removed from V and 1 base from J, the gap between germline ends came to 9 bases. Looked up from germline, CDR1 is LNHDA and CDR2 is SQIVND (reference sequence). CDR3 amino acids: CASSIWGASNQPQHF. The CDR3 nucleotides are TGTGCCAGTAGTATATGGGGAGCCAGCAATCAGCCCCAGCATTTT.

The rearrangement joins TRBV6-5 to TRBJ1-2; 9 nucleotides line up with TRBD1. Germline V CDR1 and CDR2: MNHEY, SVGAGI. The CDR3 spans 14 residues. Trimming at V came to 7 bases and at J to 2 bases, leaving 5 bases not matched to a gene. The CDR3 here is CASKRDRENYGYTF. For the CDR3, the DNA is TGTGCCAGCAAACGGGACAGGGAGAACTATGGCTACACCTTC.

The DNA for the CDR3 is TGTGCCAGTAGCCGAACAGGGGGCATCACTGAAGCTTTCTTT. Translation gives CASSRTGGITEAFF. The V and J genes are TRBV19 and TRBJ1-1, with TRBD1 matching 9 bases. V shed 6 bases and J 4 bases; nucleotides not matched to a gene: 6. The CDR3 contains 14 residues. In germline, CDR1 is LNHDA, CDR2 SQIVND (reference sequence).